The rows below give T cell receptor beta chains drawn from one sample of a study of vaccination and CD4 T cells after COVID-19. These receptors' targets are unknown. TCRdb redid the calling of the PCR reads with MiXCR, one entry per CDR3 protein. The profile covers about 14,000 distinct CDR3 sequences, with just over 55% appearing a single time and around an eighth taken by the ten largest. Sequenced input: CD4+ T cells from blood, cultured in vitro. These receptors were taken from a human donor who had recovered from COVID-19. The CDR3 runs from the conserved cysteine through the conserved F or W. Each record gives: V gene, clone size, D gene, J gene, CDR3 protein, CDR3 DNA. D genes are given only for firm matches. Rows may omit the clone size; those that give it use once, few, many or a size class.

v_call: TRBV15
clone_size: -
d_call: -
j_call: TRBJ1-2
cdr3_aa: CATSRVGNYGYTF
cdr3_nt: TGTGCCACCAGCAGGGTAGGGAACTATGGCTACACCTTC

v_call: TRBV7-2
clone_size: -
d_call: -
j_call: TRBJ1-1
cdr3_aa: CASSFYRNEAFF
cdr3_nt: TGTGCCAGCAGCTTTTACAGGAATGAAGCTTTCTTT

v_call: TRBV6-5
clone_size: once
d_call: TRBD2
j_call: TRBJ2-2
cdr3_aa: CASSYLAGTNTGELFF
cdr3_nt: TGTGCCAGCAGTTACCTAGCGGGGACGAACACCGGGGAGCTGTTTTTT

v_call: TRBV10-3
clone_size: few
d_call: -
j_call: TRBJ2-2
cdr3_aa: CAISPDTNTGELFF
cdr3_nt: TGTGCCATCAGTCCCGACACGAACACCGGGGAGCTGTTTTTT

v_call: TRBV12-3/TRBV12-4
clone_size: medium-sized
d_call: -
j_call: TRBJ1-5
cdr3_aa: CASSFSNQPQHF
cdr3_nt: TGTGCCAGCAGTTTTTCAAATCAGCCCCAGCATTTT

v_call: TRBV5-4
clone_size: -
d_call: -
j_call: TRBJ2-5
cdr3_aa: CASSSPLARGGGAQYF
cdr3_nt: TGTGCCAGCAGCTCCCCCCTAGCGAGGGGGGGGGGGGCCCAGTACTTC

v_call: TRBV19
clone_size: -
d_call: -
j_call: TRBJ1-5
cdr3_aa: CASSIRGLGNQPQHF
cdr3_nt: TGTGCCAGTAGTATTCGGGGGTTAGGGAATCAGCCCCAGCATTTT

v_call: TRBV20-1
clone_size: -
d_call: TRBD2
j_call: TRBJ2-2
cdr3_aa: CSASVSGSETGELFF
cdr3_nt: TGCAGTGCGAGTGTTAGCGGGAGCGAGACCGGGGAGCTGTTTTTT

v_call: TRBV11-2
clone_size: few
d_call: TRBD2
j_call: TRBJ2-7
cdr3_aa: CASSLAGANYEQYF
cdr3_nt: TGTGCCAGCAGCTTGGCGGGAGCTAACTACGAGCAGTACTTC

v_call: TRBV6-1
clone_size: -
d_call: TRBD2
j_call: TRBJ2-7
cdr3_aa: CASNLAGGRPLQYF
cdr3_nt: TGTGCCAGCAATTTAGCGGGAGGGAGGCCTTTGCAGTACTTC

v_call: TRBV15
clone_size: medium-sized
d_call: -
j_call: TRBJ1-5
cdr3_aa: CATSSRHSINQPQHF
cdr3_nt: TGTGCCACCAGCAGCAGGCACAGTATCAATCAGCCCCAGCATTTT

v_call: TRBV7-8
clone_size: -
d_call: TRBD2
j_call: TRBJ2-3
cdr3_aa: CASSLRSGNTDTQYF
cdr3_nt: TGTGCCAGCAGCTTACGAAGCGGGAACACAGATACGCAGTATTTT

v_call: TRBV7-9
clone_size: -
d_call: -
j_call: TRBJ2-1
cdr3_aa: CASSLTLVGEQFF
cdr3_nt: TGTGCCAGCAGCTTGACCCTGGTCGGTGAGCAGTTCTTC

v_call: TRBV3-1
clone_size: -
d_call: TRBD2
j_call: TRBJ2-7
cdr3_aa: CASSPAGVEEQYF
cdr3_nt: TGTGCCAGCTCTCCAGCGGGAGTTGAGGAGCAGTACTTC

v_call: TRBV5-4
clone_size: -
d_call: -
j_call: TRBJ2-4
cdr3_aa: CASSLGWGTGAKNIQYF
cdr3_nt: TGTGCCAGCAGCTTGGGATGGGGTACGGGGGCCAAAAACATTCAGTACTTC

v_call: TRBV20-1
clone_size: -
d_call: -
j_call: TRBJ1-3
cdr3_aa: CSALPRSSGNTIYF
cdr3_nt: TGCAGTGCCCTCCCCAGGTCCTCTGGAAACACCATATATTTT

v_call: TRBV20-1
clone_size: -
d_call: TRBD2
j_call: TRBJ2-7
cdr3_aa: CSADPGLAGGIEQYF
cdr3_nt: TGCAGTGCGGACCCCGGACTAGCGGGAGGAATCGAGCAGTACTTC

v_call: TRBV28
clone_size: -
d_call: TRBD2
j_call: TRBJ2-1
cdr3_aa: CAGSLSRTSGTFEQFF
cdr3_nt: TGTGCCGGCAGTTTATCCCGGACTAGCGGGACGTTTGAGCAGTTCTTC

v_call: TRBV20-1
clone_size: -
d_call: TRBD1
j_call: TRBJ1-5
cdr3_aa: CSARSPGQRILLSNQPQHF
cdr3_nt: TGCAGTGCTAGGTCCCCGGGACAGCGCATTCTACTTAGCAATCAGCCCCAGCATTTT

v_call: TRBV28
clone_size: -
d_call: -
j_call: TRBJ2-2
cdr3_aa: CASRSQENTGELFF
cdr3_nt: TGTGCCAGCAGATCACAGGAGAACACCGGGGAGCTGTTTTTT

v_call: TRBV6-2/TRBV6-3
clone_size: -
d_call: TRBD2
j_call: TRBJ2-5
cdr3_aa: CASNGTSGSLEETQYF
cdr3_nt: TGTGCCAGCAATGGGACTAGCGGGAGTTTGGAAGAGACCCAGTACTTC

v_call: TRBV12-3/TRBV12-4
clone_size: -
d_call: -
j_call: TRBJ1-5
cdr3_aa: CASSLVSGVDQPQHF
cdr3_nt: TGTGCCAGCAGTTTAGTTTCGGGAGTCGACCAGCCCCAGCATTTT

v_call: TRBV7-2
clone_size: -
d_call: -
j_call: TRBJ2-7
cdr3_aa: CASSSSSYEQYF
cdr3_nt: TGTGCCAGCAGCTCCTCTTCTTACGAGCAGTACTTC

v_call: TRBV20-1
clone_size: once
d_call: TRBD1
j_call: TRBJ1-5
cdr3_aa: CSAPGGAFGNQPQHF
cdr3_nt: TGCAGTGCCCCAGGGGGCGCGTTTGGCAATCAGCCCCAGCATTTT

v_call: TRBV6-1
clone_size: -
d_call: TRBD2
j_call: TRBJ2-3
cdr3_aa: CASTLAGGTDTQYF
cdr3_nt: TGTGCCAGCACACTAGCGGGTGGCACAGATACGCAGTATTTT

v_call: TRBV30
clone_size: -
d_call: TRBD2
j_call: TRBJ2-7
cdr3_aa: CAWSELAGGLRGYEQYF
cdr3_nt: TGTGCCTGGAGTGAACTAGCGGGAGGGCTTCGTGGCTACGAGCAGTACTTC

v_call: TRBV16
clone_size: few
d_call: -
j_call: TRBJ1-5
cdr3_aa: CASSPYSSNQPQHF
cdr3_nt: TGTGCCAGCAGCCCCTACTCTAGCAATCAGCCCCAGCATTTT

v_call: TRBV5-6
clone_size: -
d_call: -
j_call: TRBJ2-5
cdr3_aa: CASSLGDPGQETQYF
cdr3_nt: TGTGCCAGCAGCTTGGGGGACCCCGGGCAAGAGACCCAGTACTTC

v_call: TRBV30
clone_size: -
d_call: TRBD1
j_call: TRBJ1-2
cdr3_aa: CAWKGQAGRGYTF
cdr3_nt: TGTGCCTGGAAGGGACAGGCCGGGCGTGGCTACACCTTC

v_call: TRBV6-2/TRBV6-3
clone_size: few
d_call: -
j_call: TRBJ2-5
cdr3_aa: CASSYLGGRQETQYF
cdr3_nt: TGTGCCAGCAGTTACTTGGGGGGCCGGCAAGAGACCCAGTACTTC

v_call: TRBV2
clone_size: -
d_call: -
j_call: TRBJ2-7
cdr3_aa: CASSEGQPYEQYF
cdr3_nt: TGTGCCAGCAGTGAGGGGCAACCCTACGAGCAGTACTTC

v_call: TRBV6-1
clone_size: -
d_call: -
j_call: TRBJ2-7
cdr3_aa: CASSRSRDGDQYF
cdr3_nt: TGTGCCAGCAGTCGTTCCAGGGACGGGGATCAGTACTTC

v_call: TRBV20-1
clone_size: -
d_call: TRBD2
j_call: TRBJ2-1
cdr3_aa: CSAMGLASSYNEQFF
cdr3_nt: TGCAGTGCCATGGGACTAGCGTCCTCCTACAATGAGCAGTTCTTC

v_call: TRBV12-3/TRBV12-4
clone_size: -
d_call: -
j_call: TRBJ1-1
cdr3_aa: CASSWTVNTEAFF
cdr3_nt: TGTGCCAGCAGTTGGACAGTGAACACTGAAGCTTTCTTT

v_call: TRBV9
clone_size: -
d_call: TRBD1
j_call: TRBJ1-2
cdr3_aa: CASSVGTWGQGRTVSYGYTF
cdr3_nt: TGTGCCAGCAGCGTAGGAACATGGGGACAGGGGCGGACCGTAAGCTATGGCTACACCTTC